This TCR beta chain was found in a study of T cells in Graves' hyperthyroidism and ophthalmopathy. Study context: Blood was drawn when the patient was first diagnosed and still untreated.

This clonotype was observed at least ten times. The study included ophthalmopathy patients with Clinical Activity Score at least 3, NOSPECS grade at least 4 and duration under 3 months. The V end lost 1 base, the J end lost 2 bases, and 6 bases lay between the germline ends. The germline V gene has CDR1 LGHDT and CDR2 YNNKEL (reference sequence). This CDR3 spans 13 amino acids. The CDR3 regions of TCR beta were amplified from RNA transcripts. TCR CDR3 regions were first amplified by RT-PCR with HTBI primers. TCRdb re-derived calls from the multiplex PCR reads in MiXCR, one entry per CDR3 protein. The sample has nearly 600,000 distinct CDR3 sequences; 14% are singletons.

The clonotype comes from a woman aged 18-29 years with Graves' ophthalmopathy. Source material: blood. The gene calls are TRBV3-1 and TRBJ2-7, with D unresolved. CDR3 coding DNA: TGTGCCAGCAGCCAAGGGACCCCCTACGAGCAGTACTTC. Its protein is CASSQGTPYEQYF.